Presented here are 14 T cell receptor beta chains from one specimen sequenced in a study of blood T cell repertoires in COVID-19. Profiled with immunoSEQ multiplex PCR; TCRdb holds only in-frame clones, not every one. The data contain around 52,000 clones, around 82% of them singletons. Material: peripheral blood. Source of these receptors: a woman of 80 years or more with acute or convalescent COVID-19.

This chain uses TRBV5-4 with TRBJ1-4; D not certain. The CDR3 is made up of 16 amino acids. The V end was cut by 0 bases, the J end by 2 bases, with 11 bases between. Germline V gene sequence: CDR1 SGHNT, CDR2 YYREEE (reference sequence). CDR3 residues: CASSLGHATTNEKLFF. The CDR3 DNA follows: TGTGCCAGCAGCTTGGGACACGCGACCACTAATGAAAAACTGTTTTTT.

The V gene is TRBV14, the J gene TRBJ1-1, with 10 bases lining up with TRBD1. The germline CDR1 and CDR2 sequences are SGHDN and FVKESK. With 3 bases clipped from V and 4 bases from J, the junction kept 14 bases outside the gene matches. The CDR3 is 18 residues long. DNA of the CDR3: TGTGCCAGCAGCCACCTCCGGGACAGGGGCCAGAGGGGCACTGAAGCTTTCTTT. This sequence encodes CASSHLRDRGQRGTEAFF. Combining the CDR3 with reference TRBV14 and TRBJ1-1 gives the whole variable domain EAGVTQFPSHSVIEKGQTVTLRCDPISGHDNLYWYRRVMGKEIKFLLHFVKESKQDESGMPNNRFLAERTGGTYSTLKVQPAELEDSGVYFCASSHLRDRGQRGTEAFFGQGTRLTVV.

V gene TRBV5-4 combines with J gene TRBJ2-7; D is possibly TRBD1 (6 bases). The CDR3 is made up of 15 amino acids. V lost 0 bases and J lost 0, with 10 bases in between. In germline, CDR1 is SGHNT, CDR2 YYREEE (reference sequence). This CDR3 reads CASSLASGDSYEQYF. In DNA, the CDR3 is TGTGCCAGCAGCTTGGCTTCAGGGGACTCCTACGAGCAGTACTTC.

CDR3 loop: CATSDSRTSGSFGETQYF. The CDR3 bases are TGTGCCACCAGTGATTCCAGGACTAGCGGGAGTTTCGGAGAGACCCAGTACTTC. The chain is built from TRBV24-1 and TRBJ2-5; 13 positions match TRBD2. The CDR3 runs 18 residues. V lost 2 bases, J lost 4 bases, and 9 bases stayed unmatched. Germline V gene sequence: CDR1 KGHDR, CDR2 SFDVKD.

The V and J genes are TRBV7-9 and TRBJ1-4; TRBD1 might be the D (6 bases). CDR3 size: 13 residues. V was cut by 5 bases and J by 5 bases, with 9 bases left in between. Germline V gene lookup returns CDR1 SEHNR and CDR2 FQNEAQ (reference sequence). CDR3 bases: TGTGCCAGCAGCCAGGGGATCAATGAAAAACTGTTTTTT. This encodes CASSQGINEKLFF.

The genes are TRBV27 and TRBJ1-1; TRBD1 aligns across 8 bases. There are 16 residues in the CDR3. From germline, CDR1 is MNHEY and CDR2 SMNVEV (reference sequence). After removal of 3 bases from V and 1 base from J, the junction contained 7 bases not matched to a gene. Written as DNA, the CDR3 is TGTGCCAGCAGTTTCACCCAGGGGACAGGGAACACTGAAGCTTTCTTT. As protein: CASSFTQGTGNTEAFF.

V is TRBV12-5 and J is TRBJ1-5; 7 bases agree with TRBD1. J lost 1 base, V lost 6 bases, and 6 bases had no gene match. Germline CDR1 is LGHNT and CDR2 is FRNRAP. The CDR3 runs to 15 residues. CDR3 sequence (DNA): TGTGCTAGTGGAGTGACAGGGCCAAGCAATCAGCCCCAGCATTTT. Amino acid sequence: CASGVTGPSNQPQHF.

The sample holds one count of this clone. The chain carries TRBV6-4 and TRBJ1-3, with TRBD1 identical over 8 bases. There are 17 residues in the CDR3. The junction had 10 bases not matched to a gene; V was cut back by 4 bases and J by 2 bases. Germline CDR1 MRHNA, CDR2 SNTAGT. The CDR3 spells CASSGDPGTGAGNTIYF. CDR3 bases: TGTGCCAGCAGTGGGGACCCCGGGACAGGAGCTGGAAACACCATATATTTT.

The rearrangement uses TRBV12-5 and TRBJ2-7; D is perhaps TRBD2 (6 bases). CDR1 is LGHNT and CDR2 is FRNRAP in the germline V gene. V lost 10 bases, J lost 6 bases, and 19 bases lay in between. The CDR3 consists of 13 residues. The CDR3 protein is CATTGDGVSEQYF. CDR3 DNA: TGTGCTACCACGGGGGACGGGGTGAGCGAGCAGTACTTC.

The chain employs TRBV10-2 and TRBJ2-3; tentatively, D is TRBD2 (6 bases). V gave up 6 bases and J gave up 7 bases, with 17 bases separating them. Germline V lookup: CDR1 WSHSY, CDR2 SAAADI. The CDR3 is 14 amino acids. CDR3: CASSEDYVVNTQYF. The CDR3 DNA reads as TGCGCCAGCAGCGAGGACTACGTTGTCAATACGCAGTATTTT.

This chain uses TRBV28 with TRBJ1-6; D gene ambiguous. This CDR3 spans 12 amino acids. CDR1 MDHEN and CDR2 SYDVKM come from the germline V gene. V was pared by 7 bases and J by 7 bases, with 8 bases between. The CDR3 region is CASKVVNSPLHF. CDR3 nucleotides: TGTGCCAGCAAAGTAGTGAATTCACCCCTCCACTTT.

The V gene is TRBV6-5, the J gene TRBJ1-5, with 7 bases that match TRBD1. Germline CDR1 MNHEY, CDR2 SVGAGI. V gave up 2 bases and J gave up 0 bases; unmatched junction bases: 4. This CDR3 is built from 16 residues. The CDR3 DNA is TGTGCCAGCAGTTACAGGGACAGTTATAGCAATCAGCCCCAGCATTTT. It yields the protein CASSYRDSYSNQPQHF.

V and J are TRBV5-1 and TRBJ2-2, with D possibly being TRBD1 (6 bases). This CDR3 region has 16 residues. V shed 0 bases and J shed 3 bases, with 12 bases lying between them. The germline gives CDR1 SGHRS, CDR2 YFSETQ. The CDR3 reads CASSLVGRGDTGELFF. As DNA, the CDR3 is TGCGCCAGCAGCTTGGTCGGCAGGGGAGACACCGGGGAGCTGTTTTTT.

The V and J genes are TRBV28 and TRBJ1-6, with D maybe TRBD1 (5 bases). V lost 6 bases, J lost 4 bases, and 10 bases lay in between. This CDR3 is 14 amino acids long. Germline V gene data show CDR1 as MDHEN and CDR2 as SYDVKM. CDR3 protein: CASRYSGYNSPLHF. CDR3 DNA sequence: TGTGCCAGCAGATACTCAGGGTATAATTCACCCCTCCACTTT. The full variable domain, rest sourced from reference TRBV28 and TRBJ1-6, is DVKVTQSSRYLVKRTGEKVFLECVQDMDHENMFWYRQDPGLGLRLIYFSYDVKMKEKGDIPEGYSVSREKKERFSLILESASTNQTSMYLCASRYSGYNSPLHFGNGTRLTVT.